The 31 T cell receptor beta chains given below trace back to one sample, sequenced in a study of OX40 agonist ivuxolimab in advanced cancers. Produced via immunoSEQ multiplex PCR; TCRdb's table is partial and in-frame only. The sample consists of about 67,000 clones, 85% of them appearing once. The input for sequencing was CD4+ or CD8+ T cells sorted from blood, taken in a trial of the OX40 agonist ivuxolimab. The receptors derive from an adult with an advanced solid tumor such as melanoma, head and neck, liver or kidney cancer.

This clone came up a few times. The chain combines TRBV19 with TRBJ2-7, with 8 nucleotides matching TRBD2. Germline CDR1 LNHDA, CDR2 SQIVND (reference sequence). V lost 2 bases and J lost 3; bases outside the gene matches: 3. CDR3 length: 14 amino acids. CDR3 amino acids: CASSIMAGGYEQYF. The CDR3 bases are TGTGCCAGTAGTATAATGGCGGGGGGCTACGAGCAGTACTTC.

The V and J genes are TRBV6-5 and TRBJ1-1; unclear D gene. V was shortened by 8 bases and J by 0 bases, with 16 bases between the two germline ends. This CDR3 is built from 15 residues. Germline CDR1 is MNHEY and CDR2 is SVGAGI. CDR3 sequence (DNA): TGTGCCAGCCGCATCTCAAGGCAGGTGAACACTGAAGCTTTCTTT. Translated, it gives CASRISRQVNTEAFF.

The CDR3 nucleotides are TGTGCCAGCAGCTATCCGGGGGTTGGGGACACTGAAGCTTTCTTT. The encoded protein is CASSYPGVGDTEAFF. The rearrangement links TRBV5-6 to TRBJ1-1, with D possibly matching TRBD1 (5 bases). With 3 bases removed from V and 3 bases from J, the gap between germline ends came to 15 bases. The CDR3 has 15 residues. Germline-derived CDR1 and CDR2 are SGHDT and YYEEEE.

The gene calls are TRBV5-4 and TRBJ2-3; 7 bases are shared with TRBD1. Trimming cost V 4 bases and J 4 bases; bases outside gene matches: 9. The length of the CDR3 is 15 residues. Per germline, CDR1 SGHNT and CDR2 YYREEE (reference sequence). Here the CDR3 reads CASSTEQGFPDTQYF. Written as DNA, the CDR3 is TGTGCCAGCAGCACGGAACAGGGGTTCCCAGATACGCAGTATTTT.

This sequence joins TRBV12-5 and TRBJ2-6; D unresolved. Germline loops: CDR1 LGHNT, CDR2 FRNRAP. The CDR3 is 16 amino acids. V was shortened by 6 bases and J by 0 bases, with 12 bases between the two germline ends. CDR3 coding DNA: TGTGCTAGTGGCCCCCGGCCCGCCTCTGGGGCCAACGTCCTGACTTTC. Encoded protein: CASGPRPASGANVLTF.

The J gene is TRBJ1-2, the V gene TRBV30, with a weak D call TRBD1 (6 bases). Trimming cost V 7 bases and J 3 bases, with 18 bases left between them. Germline CDR1 is GTSNPN and CDR2 is SVGIG (reference sequence). This CDR3 is 14 amino acids long. The CDR3 DNA reads as TGTGCCTACGTACGGGGGCATGGGGACTATGGCTACACCTTC. It yields the protein CAYVRGHGDYGYTF.

The chain carries TRBV28 and TRBJ1-4; 11 bases fit TRBD1. The V and J ends lost 6 bases and 7 bases, in that order; junction bases with no gene match: 13. This CDR3 spans 17 amino acids. Germline V gives CDR1 MDHEN, CDR2 SYDVKM. CDR3 DNA sequence: TGTGCCAGCAGCTACGGACAGGGGGCGCGGGTAGTTGAAAAACTGTTTTTT. Translating gives CASSYGQGARVVEKLFF.

The chain employs TRBV11-2 and TRBJ1-5; D remains unclear. V gave up 4 bases and J gave up 3 bases, with 13 bases separating them. The CDR3 extends over 15 amino acids. CDR1 and CDR2 (germline): SGHAT, FQNNGV. CDR3 amino acids: CASSSVSGSNQPQHF. CDR3 DNA sequence: TGTGCCAGCAGCTCAGTTTCGGGTTCCAATCAGCCCCAGCATTTT.

The rearrangement uses TRBV14 and TRBJ2-5; TRBD2 agrees at 10 bases. Germline-derived CDR1 and CDR2 are SGHDN and FVKESK. V shed 4 bases and J 5 bases; nucleotides not matched to a gene: 10. The CDR3 totals 16 residues. The CDR3 loop is CASSPSSSGGAETQYF. The DNA of the CDR3 is TGTGCCAGCAGCCCGAGCTCCAGCGGGGGGGCCGAGACCCAGTACTTC.

In nucleotides, the CDR3 is TGTGCCAGCAGTTACTCAGGAGGGGATAGTTCACCCCTCCACTTT. Amino acid sequence: CASSYSGGDSSPLHF. This chain links TRBV6-6 with TRBJ1-6, with D perhaps matching TRBD1 (5 bases). The germline gives CDR1 MNHNY, CDR2 SVGAGI (reference sequence). Trimming cost V 0 bases and J 9 bases, with 12 bases left between them. This CDR3 comprises 15 residues.

This chain links TRBV18 with TRBJ2-7; D gene ambiguous. Looked up from germline, CDR1 is KGHSH and CDR2 is LQKENI. The CDR3 sequence is 12 residues long. The V gene lost 3 bases and the J gene lost 5 bases, with 8 bases spanning the gap. The DNA for the CDR3 is TGTGCCAGCTCACCCAAGGTCCACGAGCAGTACTTC. It encodes CASSPKVHEQYF.

This rearrangement joins TRBV28 to TRBJ1-5; 9 bases are shared with TRBD1. The junction had 2 bases not matched to a gene; V was cut back by 4 bases and J by 1 base. Germline CDR1 and CDR2: MDHEN and SYDVKM. The CDR3 is 15 residues long. CDR3 loop: CASSYDRGSNQPQHF. The CDR3 DNA is TGTGCCAGCAGTTACGACAGGGGGAGCAATCAGCCCCAGCATTTT.

The chain recombines TRBV28 with TRBJ2-7; TRBD2 matches 10 bases. The V segment lost 4 bases and the J segment 0 bases; nucleotides outside the gene matches: 6. Germline V gives CDR1 MDHEN, CDR2 SYDVKM. The CDR3 covers 16 residues. CDR3 region: CASSSGLAFSSYEQYF. In nucleotides, the CDR3 is TGTGCCAGCAGTTCGGGACTAGCGTTTAGCTCCTACGAGCAGTACTTC.

This clone was seen a few times. The J gene is TRBJ1-1, the V gene TRBV7-9; 11 bases line up with TRBD1. Germline V CDR1 and CDR2: SEHNR, FQNEAQ (reference sequence). The CDR3 totals 13 residues. Trimming took 3 bases from V and 6 from J; bases not matched to a gene: 0. The CDR3: CASSLGQGAEAFF. The CDR3 nucleotides are TGTGCCAGCAGCTTGGGACAGGGGGCTGAAGCTTTCTTT.

The chain is built from TRBV11-2 and TRBJ1-6; D unclear. The V end was cut by 5 bases, the J end by 10 bases, with 15 bases between. The CDR3 covers 14 residues. Germline V gene data show CDR1 as SGHAT and CDR2 as FQNNGV. Here the CDR3 DNA reads TGTGCCAGCAGCCTGGTGCCTTTTGGGTCACCCCTCCACTTT. Residues: CASSLVPFGSPLHF.

The V gene is TRBV6-6, the J gene TRBJ1-2; D might be TRBD1 (6 bases). Germline lookup yields CDR1 MNHNY and CDR2 SVGAGI (reference sequence). Trimming removed 8 bases from V and 4 bases from J, with 17 bases in between. The CDR3 spans 14 residues. The CDR3 DNA is TGTGCCAGCTTGACGATGGGGGGCGGCTATGGCTACACCTTC. It translates to CASLTMGGGYGYTF.

This rearrangement joins TRBV6-6 to TRBJ2-1; D unresolved. Trimming stripped 0 bases from V and 9 bases from J, with 9 bases between. Germline-derived CDR1 and CDR2 are MNHNY and SVGAGI (reference sequence). The CDR3 totals 13 residues. CDR3 sequence reads: CASSYSIWGEQFF. The CDR3 bases are TGTGCCAGCAGTTACTCGATATGGGGTGAGCAGTTCTTC.

The chain couples TRBV28 to TRBJ2-7, with 9 bases that match TRBD1. The CDR3 loop spans 15 amino acids. CDR1 is MDHEN, CDR2 SYDVKM, per germline. Trimming at V came to 3 bases and at J to 0 bases, leaving 3 bases not matched to a gene. The CDR3 reads CASSFGQGISYEQYF. In nucleotides, the CDR3 is TGTGCCAGCAGTTTTGGACAGGGGATCTCCTACGAGCAGTACTTC.

This chain connects TRBV30 to TRBJ1-5; tentative D call: TRBD1 (6 bases). Per germline, CDR1 GTSNPN and CDR2 SVGIG (reference sequence). V was pared by 0 bases and J by 6 bases, with 15 bases between. The CDR3 contains 15 residues. CDR3 nucleotide sequence: TGTGCCTGGAGTGTACCGGGGGGCGGGAGTCAGCCCCAGCATTTT. This gives the protein CAWSVPGGGSQPQHF.

The rearrangement links TRBV19 to TRBJ1-5; no firm D call. Germline CDR1 is LNHDA and CDR2 is SQIVND (reference sequence). Between the trimmed V and J ends, which lost 3 bases and 5 bases, there was a span of 8 bases. The CDR3 totals 13 residues. CDR3 sequence reads: CASSIEDHQPQHF. CDR3 DNA: TGTGCCAGTAGTATCGAGGACCATCAGCCCCAGCATTTT.

CDR3 sequence: CASSKLPGRHEQFF. Here the CDR3 DNA reads TGTGCCAGTAGTAAACTCCCGGGACGCCATGAGCAGTTCTTC. The chain joins TRBV19 to TRBJ2-1, with D possibly being TRBD1 or TRBD2 (5 bases each). V dropped 4 bases and J dropped 8 bases, with 15 bases sitting between them. This CDR3 has 14 residues. Germline values: CDR1 LNHDA, CDR2 SQIVND (reference sequence).

This clone was detected once. The chain carries TRBV5-6 and TRBJ1-5, with no clear D. V was shortened by 3 bases and J by 5 bases, with 15 bases between the two germline ends. This CDR3 has 15 amino acids. Looked up from germline, CDR1 is SGHDT and CDR2 is YYEEEE. CDR3 bases: TGTGCCAGCAGCTCGCTCAGGTTCATCGATCAGCCCCAGCATTTT. It translates to CASSSLRFIDQPQHF.

The chain couples TRBV6-1 to TRBJ1-6; D is ambiguous. V lost 10 bases to trimming and J lost 0 bases, with 10 bases between them. This CDR3 has 14 residues. Germline V gives CDR1 MNHNS, CDR2 SASEGT. DNA of the CDR3: TGTGCCATCCTGACAAGCTCCTATAATTCACCCCTCCACTTT. Translating gives CAILTSSYNSPLHF.

The rearrangement uses TRBV4-1 and TRBJ2-7; 11 bases are shared with TRBD2. Trimming took 0 bases from V and 3 from J; bases not matched to a gene: 4. CDR1 and CDR2 from the germline V gene are MGHRA and YSYEKL. The CDR3 consists of 16 residues. The CDR3 spells CASSQDSGRAVYEQYF. CDR3 nucleotide sequence: TGCGCCAGCAGCCAAGATAGCGGGAGGGCCGTCTACGAGCAGTACTTC.

The V call is TRBV7-2, the J call TRBJ2-1; 10 nucleotides agree with TRBD2. The CDR3 covers 15 residues. Germline CDR1 is SGHTA and CDR2 is FQGNSA. The V gene end was trimmed by 8 bases and the J gene end by 4 bases; junction bases not matched to a gene: 8. The CDR3 DNA reads as TGTGCCAGCTCCTGGAGCGGGGGGGATTACAATGAGCAGTTCTTC. Encoded protein: CASSWSGGDYNEQFF.

The chain employs TRBV5-4 and TRBJ2-7; possibly TRBD1 for D (5 bases). The V and J ends lost 0 bases and 2 bases respectively, with 9 bases between them. The germline CDR1 and CDR2 sequences are SGHNT and YYREEE (reference sequence). This CDR3 spans 14 amino acids. The DNA for the CDR3 is TGTGCCAGCAGCTTGGGACAGCCAGCCTACGAGCAGTACTTC. This sequence encodes CASSLGQPAYEQYF.

V usage is TRBV28 and J usage is TRBJ2-7; D might be TRBD1 or TRBD2, each matching 7 bases. The CDR3 is 14 residues long. V lost 5 bases and J 6 bases, leaving 17 bases between the germline ends. Germline values: CDR1 MDHEN, CDR2 SYDVKM. CDR3 amino acids: CASSPGGARGEQYF. CDR3 nucleotide sequence: TGTGCCAGCAGTCCAGGGGGGGCGCGGGGCGAGCAGTACTTC.

The count of this clone is one. The chain employs TRBV28 and TRBJ2-7; D is unclear. With 1 base removed from V and 3 bases from J, the gap between germline ends came to 4 bases. The CDR3 sequence is 12 residues long. Looked up from germline, CDR1 is MDHEN and CDR2 is SYDVKM. The CDR3 spells CASSLFLYEQYF. Here the CDR3 DNA reads TGTGCCAGCAGTTTATTCCTCTACGAGCAGTACTTC.

This clone was recorded once. This sequence joins TRBV7-9 and TRBJ1-1; D is uncertain. CDR3 length equals 14 residues. Trimming left V 5 bases short and J 0 bases short, with 10 bases between. Per germline, CDR1 SEHNR and CDR2 FQNEAQ (reference sequence). DNA of the CDR3: TGTGCCAGCAGCCCCACAGTCATGAACACTGAAGCTTTCTTT. This codes for CASSPTVMNTEAFF.

The chain joins TRBV30 to TRBJ1-6; 11 bases are shared with TRBD1. V lost 2 bases and J lost 4; bases outside the gene matches: 4. Germline CDR1 is GTSNPN and CDR2 is SVGIG (reference sequence). This CDR3 spans 16 amino acids. CDR3 sequence (DNA): TGTGCCTGGAGTTCCCGGGACAGGGGGTATAATTCACCCCTCCACTTT. Its protein product is CAWSSRDRGYNSPLHF. Looking up the rest from reference TRBV30 and TRBJ1-6 gives the full variable domain: SQTIHQWPATLVQPVGSPLSLECTVEGTSNPNLYWYRQAAGRGLQLLFYSVGIGQISSEVPQNLSASRPQDRQFILSSKKLLLSDSGFYLCAWSSRDRGYNSPLHFGNGTRLTVT.

The chain couples TRBV7-8 to TRBJ2-5, with 13 bases fitting TRBD2. The CDR3 loop spans 16 amino acids. Germline CDR1 reads SGHVS; CDR2 reads FQNEAQ. V lost 1 base and J lost 3; bases outside the gene matches: 2. The CDR3, as DNA: TGTGCCAGCAGCTTAGTACTAGCGGGGGGGGAAGAGACCCAGTACTTC. It yields the protein CASSLVLAGGEETQYF.